This passage covers 27 T cell receptor beta chains from one sample sequenced in a study of blood T cell repertoires in COVID-19. Profiled with immunoSEQ multiplex PCR; TCRdb holds only in-frame clones, not every one. The table records about 230,000 clones, 75% to 85% of them present only once. The sample comprised peripheral blood. The source of these receptors is a woman in her thirties or forties who had recovered from COVID-19.

The chain recombines TRBV4-2 with TRBJ1-2; 8 bases line up with TRBD1. This CDR3 has 14 residues. In germline, CDR1 is LGHNA, CDR2 YNFKEQ. Unmatched junction bases numbered 7, after V lost 0 bases and J lost 10 bases. CDR3 loop: CASSQEVTGGDYTF. The CDR3 region has the DNA TGTGCCAGCAGCCAAGAGGTAACAGGGGGTGACTACACCTTC.

V is TRBV5-6 and J is TRBJ2-7, with 10 bases identical to TRBD2. Germline lookup yields CDR1 SGHDT and CDR2 YYEEEE. The CDR3 length is 16 residues. J gave up 2 bases and V 6 bases, and 11 bases lay outside the gene matches. DNA for the CDR3: TGTGCCAGCACCCTCTTGGGAGCGGGGGGGCCCTACGAGCAGTACTTC. Translated, it gives CASTLLGAGGPYEQYF.

The CDR3 region has the DNA TGTGCCAGCAGTTACGACGGACAGGATGGCTACACCTTC. This sequence encodes CASSYDGQDGYTF. This sequence joins TRBV6-5 and TRBJ1-2, with TRBD1 matching 7 bases. The trim removed 2 bases at V and 6 bases at J, leaving 3 bases unmatched. The CDR3 length is 13 residues. Germline CDR1 reads MNHEY; CDR2 reads SVGAGI.

This rearrangement joins TRBV28 to TRBJ1-4; D not resolved. There are 11 residues in the CDR3. CDR1 is MDHEN and CDR2 is SYDVKM in the germline V gene. V lost 2 bases and J lost 12, with 7 bases in between. The CDR3 sequence is CASSLIGELFF. For the CDR3, the DNA is TGTGCCAGCAGTTTAATTGGAGAACTGTTTTTT. Drawing the rest from reference TRBV28 and TRBJ1-4, the complete variable domain is DVKVTQSSRYLVKRTGEKVFLECVQDMDHENMFWYRQDPGLGLRLIYFSYDVKMKEKGDIPEGYSVSREKKERFSLILESASTNQTSMYLCASSLIGELFFGSGTQLSVL.

This chain uses TRBV6-5 with TRBJ2-4; TRBD1 might be the D (5 bases). Trimming left V 0 bases short and J 7 bases short, with 16 bases between. The CDR3 spans 16 residues. Per the germline V gene, CDR1 is MNHEY and CDR2 is SVGAGI. CDR3 region: CASSYSYGTGRNIQYF. In nucleotides, the CDR3 is TGTGCCAGCAGTTACTCGTATGGAACAGGCCGGAACATTCAGTACTTC.

This rearrangement joins TRBV28 to TRBJ1-3, with no clear D. The CDR3 is made up of 16 amino acids. The V gene lost 5 bases and the J gene lost 3 bases, with 17 bases spanning the gap. Germline lookup yields CDR1 MDHEN and CDR2 SYDVKM. CDR3 nucleotide sequence: TGTGCCAGCAGTGTCGACCCGGAGCACTTTGGAAACACCATATATTTT. Translated, it gives CASSVDPEHFGNTIYF.

This chain joins TRBV7-3 and TRBJ2-2; no clear D gene. V gave up 5 bases and J gave up 0 bases, with 13 bases separating them. Looked up from germline, CDR1 is SGHTA and CDR2 is FQGTGA. CDR3 size: 16 residues. The CDR3 protein is CASSLRHFSNTGELFF. Here the CDR3 DNA reads TGTGCCAGCAGCCTCAGGCACTTTTCGAACACCGGGGAGCTGTTTTTT.

This clone was counted only a few times. The genes are TRBV5-1 and TRBJ2-2; 10 positions agree with TRBD2. V shed 2 bases and J 4 bases; nucleotides not matched to a gene: 2. The CDR3 extends over 15 amino acids. CDR1 is SGHRS and CDR2 is YFSETQ in the germline V gene. In DNA, the CDR3 is TGCGCCAGCAGCTTAAGACTAGCGGGCACCGGGGAGCTGTTTTTT. Translated: CASSLRLAGTGELFF.

The J gene is TRBJ1-2, the V gene TRBV6-6, with TRBD1 matching 8 bases. The CDR3 runs 16 residues. V was pared by 2 bases and J by 3 bases, with 8 bases of the junction left unmatched. Germline loops: CDR1 MNHNY, CDR2 SVGAGI (reference sequence). CDR3 nucleotide sequence: TGTGCCAGCAGTTACCCGGAGGACAGGGTATACTATGGCTACACCTTC. Its translation: CASSYPEDRVYYGYTF.

V gene TRBV5-1 combines with J gene TRBJ2-3; tentative D call: TRBD2 (5 bases). This CDR3 has 14 amino acids. Per the germline V gene, CDR1 is SGHRS and CDR2 is YFSETQ. Trimming took 0 bases from V and 0 from J, leaving 5 bases between them. CDR3 protein: CASSLGTSTDTQYF. CDR3 in DNA: TGCGCCAGCAGCTTGGGGACTAGCACAGATACGCAGTATTTT.

This chain links TRBV2 with TRBJ1-4, with D maybe TRBD1 (5 bases). CDR3 length: 12 residues. Trimming removed 8 bases from V and 11 bases from J, with 15 bases in between. Per germline, CDR1 SNHLY and CDR2 FYNNEI. The CDR3 loop reads CASAELGGKLFF. In DNA form, the CDR3 reads TGTGCCAGCGCCGAACTGGGGGGGAAACTGTTTTTT.

The rearrangement joins TRBV2 to TRBJ1-1, with D maybe TRBD1 (5 bases). V was clipped by 2 bases and J by 0 bases, with 10 bases between them. There are 15 residues in the CDR3. The germline V gene encodes CDR1 SNHLY and CDR2 FYNNEI. CDR3 loop: CASSEQGYMNTEAFF. The CDR3 DNA reads TGTGCCAGCAGTGAACAGGGATACATGAACACTGAAGCTTTCTTT.

This clone was counted once. The chain uses TRBV11-2 and TRBJ2-3; D is possibly TRBD1 (6 bases). The V end was cut by 5 bases, the J end by 1 base, with 13 bases between. Germline V gene data show CDR1 as SGHAT and CDR2 as FQNNGV. The CDR3 runs to 15 residues. CDR3 nucleotides: TGTGCCAGCAGCCACCAGTACAGGGGCACAGATACGCAGTATTTT. Amino acids: CASSHQYRGTDTQYF. The whole variable domain, remainder taken from reference TRBV11-2 and TRBJ2-3, is EAGVAQSPRYKIIEKRQSVAFWCNPISGHATLYWYQQILGQGPKLLIQFQNNGVVDDSQLPKDRFSAERLKGVDSTLKIQPAKLEDSAVYLCASSHQYRGTDTQYFGPGTRLTVL.

The chain links TRBV6-5 to TRBJ1-2, with TRBD1 identical over 10 bases. The CDR3 runs 15 residues. With V trimmed by 4 bases and J by 4 bases, 6 bases remained unmatched. Germline V gene sequence: CDR1 MNHEY, CDR2 SVGAGI. CDR3 residues: CASSFGQGGGYGYTF. The CDR3 region has the DNA TGTGCCAGCAGTTTCGGACAGGGGGGAGGCTATGGCTACACCTTC.

With regard to this clone: The identical CDR3 is also encoded by other nucleotide sequences in the sample. J is TRBJ1-5 and V is TRBV6-5, with D perhaps TRBD1 (5 bases). The CDR3 has 15 residues. Germline V gives CDR1 MNHEY, CDR2 SVGAGI. The V end lost 0 bases, the J end lost 5 bases, and 11 bases lay between the germline ends. The DNA of the CDR3 is TGTGCCAGCAGTTACTCCCGACAGACCGATCAGCCCCAGCATTTT. Residues: CASSYSRQTDQPQHF.

The rearrangement uses TRBV11-3 and TRBJ1-2; D not certain. This CDR3 contains 13 residues. Germline V gene sequence: CDR1 SGHNT, CDR2 YENEEA. The germline V and J ends were trimmed by 1 base and 4 bases, with 7 bases remaining between them. CDR3 nucleotides: TGTGCCAGCAGCTTAGGCGAGCGCTATGGCTACACCTTC. Amino acid sequence: CASSLGERYGYTF.

The chain has TRBV6-5 and TRBJ1-2, with 9 bases lining up with TRBD1. The junction had 9 bases not matched to a gene; V was cut back by 2 bases and J by 5 bases. Germline CDR1 is MNHEY and CDR2 is SVGAGI. The CDR3 contains 16 residues. This CDR3 is CASSYGPGQGIYGYTF. CDR3 nucleotides: TGTGCCAGCAGTTACGGCCCGGGACAGGGTATTTATGGCTACACCTTC.

The chain has TRBV6-1 and TRBJ1-2; D ambiguous. V lost 2 bases to trimming and J lost 3 bases, with 7 bases between them. In germline, CDR1 is MNHNS, CDR2 SASEGT. CDR3 length: 13 residues. The CDR3 nucleotides read TGTGCCAGCAGTGAACGGAGGGACTATGGCTACACCTTC. It yields the protein CASSERRDYGYTF.

This sequence joins TRBV5-6 and TRBJ2-5; 7 nucleotides agree with TRBD1. Germline CDR1 and CDR2: SGHDT and YYEEEE. J lost 5 bases, V lost 4 bases, and 8 bases had no gene match. This CDR3 has 14 amino acids. The CDR3 here is CASSPQGVIETQYF. The CDR3 nucleotides are TGTGCCAGCAGCCCGCAGGGGGTAATTGAGACCCAGTACTTC.

This chain links TRBV6-5 with TRBJ2-5; perhaps TRBD1 as D (5 bases). The CDR3 consists of 16 residues. V was pared by 0 bases and J by 1 base, with 12 bases between. CDR1 and CDR2 from the germline V gene are MNHEY and SVGAGI. CDR3 sequence reads: CASSYSTMTVQETQYF. CDR3 coding DNA: TGTGCCAGCAGTTACTCGACCATGACAGTCCAAGAGACCCAGTACTTC.

The chain joins TRBV3-1 (or the pseudogene TRBV3-2) to TRBJ1-1; 7 nucleotides align to TRBD1. The trim removed 1 base at V and 7 bases at J, leaving 12 bases unmatched. The CDR3 is 16 amino acids. Germline V lookup: CDR1 LGHDT, CDR2 YNNKEL (reference sequence). The CDR3 region is CASSQAEGAPFREAFF. The CDR3 DNA reads TGTGCCAGCAGCCAAGCGGAGGGGGCGCCATTTCGTGAAGCTTTCTTT.

The chain has TRBV24-1 and TRBJ2-7; the D gene is possibly TRBD1 (6 bases). V lost 3 bases and J 2 bases, leaving 10 bases between the germline ends. The CDR3 has 14 amino acids. Germline V gene lookup returns CDR1 KGHDR and CDR2 SFDVKD. CDR3 sequence: CATSDVGDTYEQYF. The CDR3, as DNA: TGTGCCACCAGTGATGTCGGGGACACCTACGAGCAGTACTTC.

The V and J genes are TRBV5-1 and TRBJ1-5; possible D gene TRBD1, 5 bases. The length of the CDR3 is 13 residues. V gave up 0 bases and J gave up 6 bases, with 7 bases separating them. Germline values: CDR1 SGHRS, CDR2 YFSETQ. The chain's CDR3 is CASSLGQSQPQHF. CDR3 nucleotides: TGCGCCAGCAGCTTGGGACAGTCTCAGCCCCAGCATTTT.

Concerning this clone: The sample holds other DNA sequences that translate to the same CDR3. The J gene is TRBJ2-3, the V gene TRBV3-1 (or the pseudogene TRBV3-2), with D uncertain. The germline V gene has CDR1 LGHDT and CDR2 YNNKEL (reference sequence). V gave up 2 bases and J gave up 3 bases, with 6 bases separating them. The CDR3 covers 13 residues. The CDR3 reads CASSQLSTDTQYF. Written as DNA, the CDR3 is TGTGCCAGCAGCCAACTATCTACAGATACGCAGTATTTT.

The chain carries TRBV5-6 and TRBJ1-1; D remains unclear. This CDR3 is 16 amino acids long. From germline, CDR1 is SGHDT and CDR2 YYEEEE. The V end lost 4 bases, the J end lost 4 bases, and 20 bases lay between the germline ends. DNA for the CDR3: TGTGCCAGCAGCCAATTCGGGATAGGGATCGTCACTGAAGCTTTCTTT. This translates into CASSQFGIGIVTEAFF.

V gene TRBV6-6 combines with J gene TRBJ1-1, with D unclear. This CDR3 is 11 amino acids long. In germline, CDR1 is MNHNY, CDR2 SVGAGI (reference sequence). With 4 bases removed from V and 5 bases from J, the gap between germline ends came to 5 bases. Written as DNA, the CDR3 is TGTGCCAGCAGTTCAGAAACTGAAGCTTTCTTT. It codes for CASSSETEAFF.

The CDR3 sequence is CASSVLPGNYNEQFF. The CDR3 DNA is TGTGCCAGCAGCGTATTACCAGGAAACTACAATGAGCAGTTCTTC. This chain joins TRBV9 and TRBJ2-1; the D is unclear. CDR3 length: 15 amino acids. The V end lost 1 base, the J end lost 3 bases, and 11 bases lay between the germline ends. Germline loops: CDR1 SGDLS, CDR2 YYNGEE.